Included here is one T cell receptor beta chain sequence, with context. This clone was seen a few times. This clone's antigen is unknown. No much larger clone is present one base from it, and per-base qualities are unavailable. Repertoires were sampled repeatedly over the course of chemoradiotherapy so that clonal expansion in the tumor microenvironment could be followed. This specimen comes from a study of chemoradiotherapy in HPV16-positive cancers (dated by TCRdb to about 2022). In terms of the full investigation: Candidate HPV-specific T-cell clones and common TCR motifs were defined through functional T-cell assays on cells from two HPV16-positive patients. The study set out to ask whether T-cell immunity against the HPV oncoproteins E6 and E7 changes over the course of chemoradiotherapy and whether that immunity affects survival. TCR repertoires from roughly 87 patients with HPV-related cancers were then used to track the candidate HPV-specific TCRs and motifs.

The library was obtained by the immunoSEQ multiplex PCR assay. TCRdb re-hosts the immuneACCESS table, in-frame sequences only. Its copies lack some clones; in the studies checked, an unresolved V gene accounts for under half of them, and the cause for the rest is not known. The sample records several thousand clones, 85% to 90% of which are singletons. The biggest ten clones account for over 3.5% of the sample. Overall study outcomes, separate from this receptor: Expansion of candidate HPV-specific clones and E7-related TCR motifs was observed in the tumor microenvironment during treatment, whereas no such expansion was observed for non-HPV-specific T cells. The survival association was reported for HPV16-positive patients, and the functional definition of HPV-specific T cells was derived from only a couple of HPV16-positive patients. In HPV16-positive patients, expansion of HPV-responsive T cells during chemoradiotherapy was found to be associated with improved recurrence-free survival.

The germline V gene (reference sequence) sets CDR1 to MNHEY and CDR2 to SMNVEV. From cysteine to phenylalanine, the CDR3 is 13 amino acids long. Just CDR3 DNA is preserved here, 39 bases in frame from base 1. The germline V end is reduced by 7 bases and the J end by 7 bases; junction bases left unmatched: 8. The TCR originated in a human donor with HPV-associated anogenital cancer. Recombination linked TRBV27 to TRBJ1-2; the central 8 bases match TRBD1. Collection of the sample occurred from a patient who underwent chemoradiotherapy. At the DNA level, the sequence is TGTGCCAGCACGAAATCAGGGGGCGTTGGCTACACCTTC. Its translation reads: CASTKSGGVGYTF.